This T cell receptor beta chain comes out of a study of blood T cell repertoires in COVID-19. The table came from immunoSEQ multiplex PCR; TCRdb's copy has only in-frame clones and leaves some out. The sample lists under 75,000 clones, roughly 87% occurring once. Trimming cost V 3 bases and J 5 bases; bases outside gene matches: 10. The germline CDR1 and CDR2 sequences are SGDLS and YYNGEE. The CDR3 is made up of 16 amino acids. This clone has a single count. The receptor was isolated from a woman aged 18-30 years with acute or convalescent COVID-19. The sequenced sample was peripheral blood. The chain links TRBV9 to TRBJ1-4; 7 bases fit TRBD1. CDR3 residues: CASSGRTGKENEKLFF. The CDR3 DNA sequence: TGTGCCAGCAGCGGGAGGACAGGAAAAGAGAATGAAAAACTGTTTTTT.